What follows are 22 T cell receptor beta chains derived from one specimen sequenced in a study of blood T cell repertoires in COVID-19. Sequenced by immunoSEQ multiplex PCR; TCRdb stores in-frame clones only, minus some. Of 200,000 to 250,000 clones listed, 80% to 85% were seen once; the top ten hold over 7%. The sequencing input was peripheral blood. Source of these receptors: a woman of 80 years or more with COVID-19, enrolled during active disease.

The CDR3 here is CASSGDWGPYEQYF. CDR3 sequence (DNA): TGTGCCAGCAGTGGGGACTGGGGACCCTACGAGCAGTACTTC. The V gene is TRBV6-4, the J gene TRBJ2-7, with D maybe TRBD2 (6 bases). CDR3 size: 14 residues. V lost 4 bases to trimming and J lost 2 bases, with 12 bases between them. CDR1 and CDR2 (germline): MRHNA, SNTAGT.

The V call is TRBV5-1, the J call TRBJ2-2; possible D gene TRBD2, 6 bases. The CDR3 is made up of 13 amino acids. Germline lookup yields CDR1 SGHRS and CDR2 YFSETQ. The ends were cut back, 9 bases at V and 7 bases at J, with 16 bases in the middle. The CDR3 bases are TGCGCCACCTCCGTGAGCGGGCACGGGGAGCTGTTTTTT. Its translation: CATSVSGHGELFF.

The chain carries TRBV9 and TRBJ2-3; maybe TRBD2 (5 bases). This CDR3 contains 15 residues. Trimming took 0 bases from V and 6 from J, leaving 14 bases between them. From germline, CDR1 is SGDLS and CDR2 YYNGEE. The CDR3 DNA sequence: TGTGCCAGCAGCGTAGCTTTTCTAGCAAGGGATACGCAGTATTTT. Amino acid sequence: CASSVAFLARDTQYF.

This chain links TRBV19 with TRBJ2-7, with 15 bases lining up with TRBD2. V shed 3 bases, J shed 2 bases, and the junction held 11 bases outside the gene matches. This CDR3 comprises 19 residues. In germline, CDR1 is LNHDA, CDR2 SQIVND (reference sequence). CDR3 sequence: CASSIRGGLAGGRPYEQYF. In DNA, the CDR3 is TGTGCCAGTAGTATTCGAGGGGGACTAGCGGGAGGCCGACCCTACGAGCAGTACTTC.

In this sample, this clone turned up a few times. V and J are TRBV30 and TRBJ1-4, with D possibly being TRBD1 (5 bases). Germline CDR1 and CDR2: GTSNPN and SVGIG (reference sequence). V was clipped by 4 bases and J by 7 bases, with 10 bases between them. The CDR3 has 12 amino acids. The CDR3 coding sequence is TGTGCCTGGAACCAGGGTCCTGAAAAACTGTTTTTT. Its translation: CAWNQGPEKLFF.

Only one count was recorded for this clone. The genes are TRBV7-9 and TRBJ1-1; no reliable D call. This CDR3 is 11 amino acids long. Germline assignment: CDR1 SEHNR and CDR2 FQNEAQ (reference sequence). The germline V and J ends were trimmed by 4 bases and 11 bases, with 11 bases remaining between them. The CDR3 nucleotides are TGTGCCAGCAGCTCTAGCATTGGGGCTTTCTTT. Its protein is CASSSSIGAFF.

This chain uses TRBV11-3 with TRBJ2-1, with 15 bases identical to TRBD2. After removal of 5 bases from V and 0 bases from J, the junction contained 11 bases not matched to a gene. Germline lookup yields CDR1 SGHNT and CDR2 YENEEA. The CDR3 totals 20 residues. CDR3 residues: CASSPRTSGGAMLSYNEQFF. DNA of the CDR3: TGTGCCAGCAGCCCTCGGACTAGCGGGGGGGCCATGCTCTCCTACAATGAGCAGTTCTTC.

The chain joins TRBV5-1 to TRBJ1-6; TRBD1 matches 8 bases. The CDR3 spans 15 residues. With V trimmed by 6 bases and J by 8 bases, 10 bases remained unmatched. Germline V gives CDR1 SGHRS, CDR2 YFSETQ. CDR3 amino acids: CASTFRQGKDSPLHF. In nucleotides, the CDR3 is TGCGCCAGCACCTTCCGACAGGGGAAGGATTCACCCCTCCACTTT.

This clone was seen more than once but under ten times. The V call is TRBV5-1, the J call TRBJ2-1; a possible D gene is TRBD2 (5 bases). The germline V and J ends were trimmed by 0 bases and 7 bases, with 8 bases remaining between them. CDR3 length: 13 residues. CDR1 SGHRS and CDR2 YFSETQ come from the germline V gene. The CDR3 loop reads CASSLVLANEQFF. The CDR3 region has the DNA TGCGCCAGCAGCTTGGTTCTAGCTAATGAGCAGTTCTTC.

This clone occurred once. V is TRBV27 and J is TRBJ1-1; 11 bases are a match to TRBD1. CDR1 is MNHEY, CDR2 SMNVEV, per germline (reference sequence). This CDR3 comprises 17 residues. V gave up 2 bases and J gave up 1 base; unmatched junction bases: 6. CDR3 sequence: CASSLRTGGPANTEAFF. DNA for the CDR3: TGTGCCAGCAGTTTACGGACAGGGGGCCCGGCGAACACTGAAGCTTTCTTT.

V usage is TRBV28 and J usage is TRBJ1-6, with 7 bases aligning to TRBD1. V lost 6 bases, J lost 7 bases, and 6 bases stayed unmatched. The CDR3 has 14 amino acids. The germline gives CDR1 MDHEN, CDR2 SYDVKM. The CDR3 coding sequence is TGTGCCAGCAGCACACCGGGACAGAATTCACCCCTCCACTTT. This translates into CASSTPGQNSPLHF.

This chain connects TRBV19 to TRBJ1-2; TRBD1 matches at 7 bases. The trim removed 5 bases at V and 8 bases at J, leaving 11 bases unmatched. The CDR3 runs 14 residues. Germline V gene sequence: CDR1 LNHDA, CDR2 SQIVND (reference sequence). CDR3 bases: TGTGCCAGTAGTCTCCCCCACAGGGGACGGGGCTACACCTTC. Protein product: CASSLPHRGRGYTF.

The chain couples TRBV28 to TRBJ2-5, with 8 bases aligning to TRBD2. The CDR3 consists of 14 residues. After removal of 4 bases from V and 2 bases from J, the junction contained 3 bases not matched to a gene. CDR1 MDHEN and CDR2 SYDVKM come from the germline V gene. This CDR3 reads CASSSSGRQETQYF. CDR3 DNA sequence: TGTGCCAGCAGTTCCAGCGGGAGACAAGAGACCCAGTACTTC.

V usage is TRBV3-1 (or the pseudogene TRBV3-2) and J usage is TRBJ2-3; the match to TRBD2 covers 16 bases. The germline gives CDR1 LGHDT, CDR2 YNNKEL (reference sequence). The length of the CDR3 is 17 residues. With V trimmed by 4 bases and J by 6 bases, 7 bases remained unmatched. As DNA, the CDR3 is TGTGCCAGCAGCCCCCAGGGACTAGCGGGAGGGGTTGATACGCAGTATTTT. Protein product: CASSPQGLAGGVDTQYF.

The V and J genes are TRBV20-1 and TRBJ2-2; 8 bases are shared with TRBD2. Germline CDR1 DFQATT, CDR2 SNEGSKA (reference sequence). The CDR3 contains 14 residues. The junction had 4 bases not matched to a gene; V was cut back by 3 bases and J by 4 bases. The CDR3 reads CSASSSGATGELFF. The DNA for the CDR3 is TGCAGTGCTAGTAGTAGCGGGGCCACCGGGGAGCTGTTTTTT.

The chain combines TRBV28 with TRBJ1-1, with D unclear. Germline values: CDR1 MDHEN, CDR2 SYDVKM. Trimming pared 7 bases from V and 3 bases from J, leaving 12 bases between. This CDR3 comprises 13 residues. CDR3 in amino acids: CASTPLRDTEAFF. The CDR3, as DNA: TGTGCCAGCACCCCTCTCCGGGACACTGAAGCTTTCTTT.

The chain employs TRBV6-5 and TRBJ1-2; possible D gene TRBD1, 5 bases. The CDR3 extends over 14 amino acids. Germline loops: CDR1 MNHEY, CDR2 SVGAGI. The V gene lost 4 bases and the J gene lost 1 base, with 10 bases spanning the gap. The CDR3 loop reads CASSSGGFNYGYTF. CDR3 bases: TGTGCCAGCAGTTCCGGGGGTTTTAACTATGGCTACACCTTC.

V is TRBV28 and J is TRBJ1-1; D not resolved. V lost 7 bases and J 1 base, leaving 7 bases between the germline ends. The CDR3 runs 12 residues. Germline V lookup: CDR1 MDHEN, CDR2 SYDVKM. DNA of the CDR3: TGTGCCAGCATACGAGGGAACACTGAAGCTTTCTTT. It specifies CASIRGNTEAFF.

The rearrangement joins TRBV19 to TRBJ2-1; a weak D match, TRBD1 (5 bases). V lost 1 base to trimming and J lost 0 bases, with 10 bases between them. Germline V lookup: CDR1 LNHDA, CDR2 SQIVND (reference sequence). The CDR3 runs to 16 residues. CDR3 sequence: CASSIVGGHSYNEQFF. The CDR3 nucleotides are TGTGCCAGTAGTATAGTGGGCGGACACTCCTACAATGAGCAGTTCTTC.

V gene TRBV24-1 combines with J gene TRBJ2-1, with TRBD2 matching 9 bases. The junction had 7 bases not matched to a gene; V was cut back by 8 bases and J by 3 bases. Germline V gives CDR1 KGHDR, CDR2 SFDVKD. The CDR3 runs 15 residues. The CDR3 region has the DNA TGTGCCACCATGAGGGCGGGAGGGAGCTACAATGAGCAGTTCTTC. This sequence encodes CATMRAGGSYNEQFF.

The V gene is TRBV11-3, the J gene TRBJ2-1; TRBD2 matches at 11 bases. The germline gives CDR1 SGHNT, CDR2 YENEEA. J gave up 8 bases and V 4 bases, and 7 bases lay outside the gene matches. The CDR3 covers 15 residues. As DNA, the CDR3 is TGTGCCAGCAGCTCAGGACTAGCGGGCAAGTATGAGCAGTTCTTC. It codes for CASSSGLAGKYEQFF.

The J gene is TRBJ2-1, the V gene TRBV7-9, with TRBD1 matching 9 bases. From germline, CDR1 is SEHNR and CDR2 FQNEAQ (reference sequence). This CDR3 spans 16 amino acids. V lost 5 bases to trimming and J lost 7 bases; unmatched junction nucleotides: 12. The CDR3 nucleotides are TGTGCCAGCAGCGAAAACCGGGACAGGGCCCGGAATGAGCAGTTCTTC. Protein product: CASSENRDRARNEQFF.